This is a list of T cell receptor beta chains from one sample in a study of post-analysis software for immune sequencing data. TCRdb called the PCR reads again in MiXCR, with one record for every CDR3 protein. The data hold about 540,000 distinct CDR3 sequences, with less than 40% observed a single time. The specimen sequenced was blood. Source of these receptors: a girl aged 2-17 years with multiple sclerosis. CDR3s include the opening cysteine and the closing phenylalanine or tryptophan. Fields, in order: D gene, V gene, J gene, clone size, CDR3 DNA, CDR3 protein. A D gene is named only where the DNA matches it firmly. The size of a clone is reported for some rows only, either as once, few or many, or as a class for expanded clones.

D: NA; V: TRBV25-1; J: TRBJ1-1; size: NA; DNA: TGTGCCAGCAGTGACGTCGTCGTACAGACGAACACTGAAGCTTTCTTT; CDR3: CASSDVVVQTNTEAFF
D: TRBD1; V: TRBV5-8; J: TRBJ2-2; size: NA; DNA: TGTGCCAGCAGCTTGCCGGGACAGGGACACACCGGGGAGCTGTTTTTT; CDR3: CASSLPGQGHTGELFF
D: NA; V: TRBV12-3/TRBV12-4; J: TRBJ1-2; size: NA; DNA: TGTGCCAGCAGTTTGGCAGGGGTCGATGGCTACACCTTC; CDR3: CASSLAGVDGYTF
D: NA; V: TRBV25-1; J: TRBJ1-2; size: few; DNA: TGTGCCAGCACCGCCGGTCCTAACTATGGCTACACCTTC; CDR3: CASTAGPNYGYTF
D: TRBD1; V: TRBV4-2; J: TRBJ2-5; size: NA; DNA: TGTGCCAGCAGCCAGACCGGGACAGGGTGGGAGACCCAGTACTTC; CDR3: CASSQTGTGWETQYF
D: TRBD2; V: TRBV11-2; J: TRBJ2-1; size: NA; DNA: TGTGCCAGCAGCTTCCTACTAGCGGGGCCTTTACTTAATGAGCAGTTCTTC; CDR3: CASSFLLAGPLLNEQFF
D: TRBD2; V: TRBV6-4; J: TRBJ2-3; size: NA; DNA: TGTGCCAGCAGTGTGACTAGCGGGGGGGCGGCAGATATGCAGTATTTT; CDR3: CASSVTSGGAADMQYF
D: NA; V: TRBV13; J: TRBJ2-3; size: NA; DNA: TGTACCAGCAGCTTAGGCCCCGGGAGAGATACGCAGTATTTT; CDR3: CTSSLGPGRDTQYF
D: NA; V: TRBV7-2; J: TRBJ2-5; size: NA; DNA: TGTGCCAGCAGCCCAAACCTAGCTTTGACCCAGTACTTC; CDR3: CASSPNLALTQYF
D: TRBD2; V: TRBV20-1; J: TRBJ2-5; size: few; DNA: TGCAGTGCTCCCGACGCGGGGGAAGGGGAGACCCAGTACTTC; CDR3: CSAPDAGEGETQYF
D: TRBD1; V: TRBV7-6; J: TRBJ2-3; size: NA; DNA: TGTGCCAGCAGCTTCGGGACAGGGAGCACAGATACGCAGTATTTT; CDR3: CASSFGTGSTDTQYF
D: TRBD2; V: TRBV27; J: TRBJ2-3; size: NA; DNA: TGTGCCAGCAGTCGACCCGGGACTAGCGGTGCGAGGAATACGCAGTATTTT; CDR3: CASSRPGTSGARNTQYF
D: TRBD2; V: TRBV12-3/TRBV12-4; J: TRBJ2-3; size: few; DNA: TGTGCCAGCAGCTCGACTAGCGGGCCTACAGATACGCAGTATTTT; CDR3: CASSSTSGPTDTQYF
D: TRBD2; V: TRBV20-1; J: TRBJ2-3; size: few; DNA: TGCAGTGCTAGTCGAGTAGCGGGGCCCTCAGATACGCAGTATTTT; CDR3: CSASRVAGPSDTQYF
D: NA; V: TRBV5-1; J: TRBJ2-1; size: few; DNA: TGCGCCAGCAGCTTGGTTGGGACCCTCTCCTACAATGAGCAGTTCTTC; CDR3: CASSLVGTLSYNEQFF